This T cell receptor (beta chain) was found in a study of T cell responses to AZD1222 COVID-19 vaccine. General study findings and limits: There were mostly white British donors and more females than males, and clonal diversity was possibly underestimated. Just six AZD1222 recipients tested seropositive at baseline. Among spike-specific TCRs, nearly half reportedly target unmutated variant regions.

TCRdb's copy holds only in-frame clones and misses some; the assay was immunoSEQ multiplex PCR. The sample has fewer than 110,000 clones, roughly 90% seen once. This clone was counted only a few times. Its matching antigen is unknown. This CDR3 is 13 amino acids long. V was cut by 6 bases and J by 1 base, with 9 bases left in between. Germline V gives CDR1 SNHLY, CDR2 FYNNEI. Here the sequenced sample was peripheral blood, taken 28 days after the second AZD1222 dose. The clonotype was recovered from an adult who received the AZD1222 COVID-19 vaccine. This chain connects TRBV2 to TRBJ1-1; D gene ambiguous. The CDR3 reads CASRTEQNTEAFF. The CDR3 DNA is TGTGCCAGCAGGACGGAACAGAACACTGAAGCTTTCTTT. The variable domain in full, completed from reference TRBV2 and TRBJ1-1, reads EPEVTQTPSHQVTQMGQEVILRCVPISNHLYFYWYRQILGQKVEFLVSFYNNEISEKSEIFDDQFSVERPDGSNFTLKIRSTKLEDSAMYFCASRTEQNTEAFFGQGTRLTVV.